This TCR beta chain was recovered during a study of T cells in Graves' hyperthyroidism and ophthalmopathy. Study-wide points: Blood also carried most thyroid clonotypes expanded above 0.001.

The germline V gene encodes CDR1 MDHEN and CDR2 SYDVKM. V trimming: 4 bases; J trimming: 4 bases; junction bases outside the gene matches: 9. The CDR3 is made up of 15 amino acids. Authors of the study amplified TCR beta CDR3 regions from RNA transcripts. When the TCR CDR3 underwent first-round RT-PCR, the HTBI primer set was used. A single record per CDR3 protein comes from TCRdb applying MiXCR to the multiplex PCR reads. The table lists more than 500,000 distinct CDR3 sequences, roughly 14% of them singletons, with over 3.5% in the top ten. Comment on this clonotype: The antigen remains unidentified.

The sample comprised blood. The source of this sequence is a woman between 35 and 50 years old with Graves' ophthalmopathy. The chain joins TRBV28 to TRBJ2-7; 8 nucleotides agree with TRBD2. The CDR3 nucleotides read TGTGCCAGCAGTTCCCCAGCGGGAGACCGTTACGAGCAGTACTTC. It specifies CASSSPAGDRYEQYF. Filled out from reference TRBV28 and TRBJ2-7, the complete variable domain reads DVKVTQSSRYLVKRTGEKVFLECVQDMDHENMFWYRQDPGLGLRLIYFSYDVKMKEKGDIPEGYSVSREKKERFSLILESASTNQTSMYLCASSSPAGDRYEQYFGPGTRLTVT.